The T cell receptor (beta chain) described here comes from a study of blood T cell repertoires in COVID-19. Study as a whole: Whether acute or convalescent, the COVID-19 samples came from the United States, Italy and Spain. Sample material is recorded as cDNA or gDNA derived from T cells, B-cell-depleted T cells, or PBMCs.

The CDR3 loop spans 16 amino acids. V was clipped by 0 bases and J by 10 bases; unmatched bases: 12. The germline gives CDR1 SGHRS, CDR2 YFSETQ. This clone has only one observation. Assay: immunoSEQ multiplex PCR; the TCRdb copy retains only in-frame clones and omits some. The sample lists under 200,000 clones, over 75% occurring once. This chain connects TRBV5-1 to TRBJ2-1, with 8 positions matching TRBD2. Sequenced input: peripheral blood. The clonotype originates from a man aged 65-85 years with active or convalescent COVID-19. The CDR3 DNA reads as TGCGCCAGCAGCTTGGTAAGCGGGGGAGCGCTGGGGGAGCAGTTCTTC. It yields the protein CASSLVSGGALGEQFF.